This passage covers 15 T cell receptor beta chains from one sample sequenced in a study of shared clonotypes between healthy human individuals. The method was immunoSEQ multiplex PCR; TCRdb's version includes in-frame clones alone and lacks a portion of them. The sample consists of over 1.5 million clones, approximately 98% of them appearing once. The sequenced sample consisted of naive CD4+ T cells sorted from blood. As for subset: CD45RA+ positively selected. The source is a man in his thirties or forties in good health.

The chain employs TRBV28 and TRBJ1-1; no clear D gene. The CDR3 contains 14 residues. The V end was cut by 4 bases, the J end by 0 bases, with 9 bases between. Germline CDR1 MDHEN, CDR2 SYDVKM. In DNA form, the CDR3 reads TGTGCCAGCAGTTCCCCGGTCATGAACACTGAAGCTTTCTTT. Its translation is CASSSPVMNTEAFF.

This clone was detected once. CDR3: CASRDNTEAFF. For the CDR3, the DNA is TGTGCCAGCAGAGACAACACTGAAGCTTTCTTT. The chain links TRBV2 to TRBJ1-1; D is unclear. CDR3 length equals 11 residues. V was clipped by 6 bases and J by 2 bases, with 4 bases between them. Per the germline V gene, CDR1 is SNHLY and CDR2 is FYNNEI.

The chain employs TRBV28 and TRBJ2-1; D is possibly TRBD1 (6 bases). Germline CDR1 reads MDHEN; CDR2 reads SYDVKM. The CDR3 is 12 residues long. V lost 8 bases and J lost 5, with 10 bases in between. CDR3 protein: CASWGTHNEQFF. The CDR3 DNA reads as TGTGCCAGCTGGGGGACACACAATGAGCAGTTCTTC.

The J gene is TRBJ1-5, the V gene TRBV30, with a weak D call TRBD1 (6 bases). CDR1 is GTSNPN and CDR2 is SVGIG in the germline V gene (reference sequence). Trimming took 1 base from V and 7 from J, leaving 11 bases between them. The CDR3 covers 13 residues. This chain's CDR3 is CAWSEGGDQPQHF. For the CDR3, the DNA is TGTGCCTGGAGTGAGGGGGGGGACCAGCCCCAGCATTTT.

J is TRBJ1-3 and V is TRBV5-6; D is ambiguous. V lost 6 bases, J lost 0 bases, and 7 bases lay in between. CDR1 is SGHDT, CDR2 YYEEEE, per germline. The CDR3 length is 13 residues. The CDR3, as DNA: TGTGCCAGCAATGGGGTCTCTGGAAACACCATATATTTT. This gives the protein CASNGVSGNTIYF.

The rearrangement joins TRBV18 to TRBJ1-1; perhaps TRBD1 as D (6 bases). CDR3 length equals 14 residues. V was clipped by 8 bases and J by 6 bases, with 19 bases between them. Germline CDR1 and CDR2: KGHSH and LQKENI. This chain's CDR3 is CASADGGRASEAFF. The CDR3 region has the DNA TGTGCCAGCGCTGACGGGGGGCGGGCGTCTGAAGCTTTCTTT.

CDR3: CASSVLWGGVTDTQYF. Here the CDR3 DNA reads TGTGCCAGCTCGGTCCTTTGGGGGGGAGTCACAGATACGCAGTATTTT. V gene TRBV18 combines with J gene TRBJ2-3, with 7 bases aligning to TRBD2. After removal of 6 bases from V and 2 bases from J, the junction contained 11 bases not matched to a gene. CDR1 is KGHSH and CDR2 is LQKENI in the germline V gene. The CDR3 totals 16 residues.

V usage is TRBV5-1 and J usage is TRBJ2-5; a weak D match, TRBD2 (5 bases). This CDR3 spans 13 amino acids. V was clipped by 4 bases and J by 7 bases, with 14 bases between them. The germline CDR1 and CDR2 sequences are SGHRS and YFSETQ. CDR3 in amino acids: CASSPGPEGTQYF. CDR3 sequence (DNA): TGCGCCAGCAGCCCCGGGCCCGAGGGGACCCAGTACTTC.

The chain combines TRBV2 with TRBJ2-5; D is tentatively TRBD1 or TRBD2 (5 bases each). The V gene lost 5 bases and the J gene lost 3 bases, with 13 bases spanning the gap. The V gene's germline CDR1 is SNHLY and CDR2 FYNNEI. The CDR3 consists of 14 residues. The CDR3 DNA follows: TGTGCCAGCAGTCCCGGGACGGACAAAGAGACCCAGTACTTC. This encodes CASSPGTDKETQYF.

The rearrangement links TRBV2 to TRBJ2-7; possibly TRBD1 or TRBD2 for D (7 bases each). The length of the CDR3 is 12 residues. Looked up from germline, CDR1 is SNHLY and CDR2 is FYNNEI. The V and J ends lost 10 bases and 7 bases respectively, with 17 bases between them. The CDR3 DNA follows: TGTGCCACCAGGGGGACTACCTTGGAGCAGTACTTC. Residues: CATRGTTLEQYF.

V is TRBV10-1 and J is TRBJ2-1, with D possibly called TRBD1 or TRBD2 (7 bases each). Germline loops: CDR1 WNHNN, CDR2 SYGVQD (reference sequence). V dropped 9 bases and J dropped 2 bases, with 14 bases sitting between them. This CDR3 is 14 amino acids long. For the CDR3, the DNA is TGCGCCAGTGAACCAGGGGGGGCCTACAATGAGCAGTTCTTC. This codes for CASEPGGAYNEQFF.

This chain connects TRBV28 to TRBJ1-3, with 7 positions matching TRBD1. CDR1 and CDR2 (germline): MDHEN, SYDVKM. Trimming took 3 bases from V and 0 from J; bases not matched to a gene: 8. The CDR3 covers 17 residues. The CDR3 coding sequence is TGTGCCAGCAGTTTCCCGGACAGGTATCACTCTGGAAACACCATATATTTT. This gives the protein CASSFPDRYHSGNTIYF. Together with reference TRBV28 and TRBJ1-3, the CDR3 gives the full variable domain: DVKVTQSSRYLVKRTGEKVFLECVQDMDHENMFWYRQDPGLGLRLIYFSYDVKMKEKGDIPEGYSVSREKKERFSLILESASTNQTSMYLCASSFPDRYHSGNTIYFGEGSWLTVV.

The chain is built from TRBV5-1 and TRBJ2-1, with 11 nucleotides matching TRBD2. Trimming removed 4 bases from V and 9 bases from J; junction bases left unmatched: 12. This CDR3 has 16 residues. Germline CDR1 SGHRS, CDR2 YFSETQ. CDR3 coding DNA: TGCGCCAGCAGCCCATGGACTAGCGGGCTCGGAGGTGAGCAGTTCTTC. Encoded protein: CASSPWTSGLGGEQFF.

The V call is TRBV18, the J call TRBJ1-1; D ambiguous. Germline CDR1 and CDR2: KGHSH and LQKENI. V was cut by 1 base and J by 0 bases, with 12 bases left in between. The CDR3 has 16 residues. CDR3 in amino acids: CASSPLGNSMNTEAFF. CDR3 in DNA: TGTGCCAGCTCACCACTGGGAAACTCCATGAACACTGAAGCTTTCTTT.

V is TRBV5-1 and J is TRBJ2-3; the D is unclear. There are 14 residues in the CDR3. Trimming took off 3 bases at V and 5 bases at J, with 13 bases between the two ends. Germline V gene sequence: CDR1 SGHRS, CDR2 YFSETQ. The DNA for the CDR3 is TGCGCCAGCAGCTCCCAAAGTGTTCAAGATACGCAGTATTTT. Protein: CASSSQSVQDTQYF.